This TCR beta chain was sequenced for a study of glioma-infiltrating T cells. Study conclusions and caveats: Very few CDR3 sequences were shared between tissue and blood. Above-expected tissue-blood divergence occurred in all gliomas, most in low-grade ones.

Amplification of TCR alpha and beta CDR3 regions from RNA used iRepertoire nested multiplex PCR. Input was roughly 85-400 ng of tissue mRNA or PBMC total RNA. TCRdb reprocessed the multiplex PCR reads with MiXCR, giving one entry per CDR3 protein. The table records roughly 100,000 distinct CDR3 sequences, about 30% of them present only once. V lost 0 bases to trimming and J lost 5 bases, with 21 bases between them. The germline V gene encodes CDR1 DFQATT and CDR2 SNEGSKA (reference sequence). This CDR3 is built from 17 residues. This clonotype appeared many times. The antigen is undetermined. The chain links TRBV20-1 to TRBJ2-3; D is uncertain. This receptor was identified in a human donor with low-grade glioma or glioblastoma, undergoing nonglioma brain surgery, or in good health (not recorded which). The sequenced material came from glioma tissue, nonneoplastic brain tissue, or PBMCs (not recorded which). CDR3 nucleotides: TGCAGTGCTAGAGATCAAGTGTGGGGTACGAAACGAGATACGCAGTATTTT. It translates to CSARDQVWGTKRDTQYF.